One TCR beta chain is described in this entry. The antigen it binds to is not known. No base quality values were provided; no much bigger clone lies one nucleotide off. These data are taken from a study of blood T cell repertoires in COVID-19 (dated by TCRdb to the early 2020s). Concerning the study at large: Samples from collaborators originated in the United States, Italy and Spain and spanned both the acute and convalescent phases of COVID-19. The material from the prospective study consisted of cDNA or gDNA derived from T cells, B-cell-depleted T cells, or PBMCs. Where available, HLA class I and class II types were taken from metadata supplied by the sample provider and were not determined by assay-based typing. Subjects who had been exposed to COVID-19, were actively infected with it, or had recovered from it provided the deeply sampled blood TCRbeta repertoires that made up the dataset. The samples were drawn from two sources: the first 160 participants of the ongoing ImmuneRACE study, and some 1,300 subjects contributed by 6 global collaborators. The repertoires were released in a freely available public database meant as a resource for research on the immune response to SARS-CoV-2. Nearly every sample came with metadata listing a de-identified subject ID, COVID-19 status, age in years and sex. On the study overall, not on this receptor specifically: How much clinical and demographic metadata was included differed by source and by participant, and the metadata was provided uncurated.

TCRbeta CDR3 regions were amplified from genomic DNA by means of the immunoSEQ Assay, a bias-controlled multiplex PCR. Processing in the source paper ran as follows. Within the assay, amplification of reference gene primers was used to estimate how many nucleated cells each sample contained. Sequence reads were collapsed and filtered to measure the absolute abundance of every unique TCRbeta CDR3 rearrangement. For each sample, productive Simpson clonality was calculated as the square root of Simpson's diversity index across productive rearrangements. TCRdb mirrors the immuneACCESS table, restricted to in-frame sequences. Some clones are absent from its copies; in checked studies, under half trace to an unresolved V gene, and the reason for the others is unknown. V and J calls and clone size are given by that table; D and trimming were obtained from the DNA. The sample table contains 70,000 to 95,000 clones; only one count was recorded for around nine tenths of them. The ten largest make up about 5% of the sample.

Whole blood was collected in K2EDTA tubes by collaborating institutions according to the institutions' own protocols. For TCRbeta analysis, collaborators shipped samples in one of three forms: frozen whole blood, isolated PBMCs, or DNA extracted from either of those sample types. The sample consisted of peripheral blood. This sequence was found in a woman older than 75 with active COVID-19.

In nucleotide form, the sequence is TGCGCCAGCAGCCCGGGGACAGGGGGCAGCTACACCTTC. The encoded protein is CASSPGTGGSYTF. This receptor chain uses TRBV5-1 and TRBJ1-2, with 12 junctional bases fitting TRBD1. Including the terminal cysteine and phenylalanine, the CDR3 comprises 13 residues. The sequence is cut down to CDR3 DNA, 39 bases in frame from base 1. After removal of 4 bases from V and 9 bases from J, the junction retains 4 bases not matched to a gene. The germline V gene encodes CDR1 SGHRS and CDR2 YFSETQ.